This is a list of T cell receptor beta chains from one sample in a study of cytomegalovirus exposure and HLA in healthy donors. Assay: immunoSEQ multiplex PCR; the TCRdb copy retains only in-frame clones and omits some. The repertoire holds about 180,000 clones, with more than 65% as singletons. The sample taken for sequencing was PBMCs. These receptors came from a woman in her 50s in good health and CMV-seronegative. Each CDR3 is given with its conserved first and last residue. A D gene is named only where the DNA matches it firmly. Expanded clones get a size class; other rows say once, few or many, or leave the size out.

d_call j_call v_call clone_size cdr3_nt cdr3_aa
NA TRBJ2-1 TRBV30 NA TGTGCCTGGAACTCAGGGTATTCCAGCTCCTACAATGAGCAGTTCTTC CAWNSGYSSSYNEQFF
NA TRBJ1-5 TRBV5-6 NA TGTGCCAGCAGCTTGGGACCTTCGGTTGCGGGTCAGCCCCAGCATTTT CASSLGPSVAGQPQHF
TRBD1 TRBJ2-7 TRBV5-1 NA TGCGCCAGCAGCTTGGGACAGGGGGTAGAGCAGTACTTC CASSLGQGVEQYF
TRBD1 TRBJ2-4 TRBV28 NA TGTGCCAGCAGTTTAAGGGACAGGGAGGACATTCAGTACTTC CASSLRDREDIQYF
TRBD2 TRBJ2-5 TRBV27 few TGTGCCAGCAGTTTAGAGCGGGGGGCTACCCAGTACTTC CASSLERGATQYF
TRBD2 TRBJ2-3 TRBV5-4 NA TGTGCCAGCAGCTTAGGGCGGGAGGGCCCCACAGCTACGCAGTATTTT CASSLGREGPTATQYF
NA TRBJ1-1 TRBV6-1 NA TGTGCCAGCAGCCCAGCGGGGAACACTGAAGCTTTCTTT CASSPAGNTEAFF
NA TRBJ1-1 TRBV5-4 NA TGTGCCAGCAGCTTGTCGATCGGGGTTGGGATGAACACTGAAGCTTTCTTT CASSLSIGVGMNTEAFF
NA TRBJ1-5 TRBV2 NA TGTGCCAGCAAGGCAGGGCCTTATAGCAATCAGCCCCAGCATTTT CASKAGPYSNQPQHF
NA TRBJ1-1 TRBV28 NA TGTGCCAGCAGTTTCAGACACAACACTGAAGCTTTCTTT CASSFRHNTEAFF
TRBD1 TRBJ1-2 TRBV10-3 NA TGTGCCATCACCAGGGACAGGGGGTCTCAGGGCTACACCTTC CAITRDRGSQGYTF
NA TRBJ1-5 TRBV28 NA TGTGCCTCCGAGGTTGTCAATCAGCCCCAGCATTTT CASEVVNQPQHF
NA TRBJ1-1 TRBV5-6 NA TGTGCCAGCACCGTCTCCCCGGGTTCGAACACTGAAGCTTTCTTT CASTVSPGSNTEAFF
NA TRBJ2-7 TRBV5-6 NA TGTGCCAGCAGCTTGTACTACGAGCAGTACTTC CASSLYYEQYF
TRBD1 TRBJ2-7 TRBV28 NA TGTGCCAGCAAGGGACAGGGGTTACCCTACGAGCAGTACTTC CASKGQGLPYEQYF
NA TRBJ2-3 TRBV6-5 NA TGTGCCAGCAAAGACAGGCGTCCCACAGATACGCAGTATTTT CASKDRRPTDTQYF
NA TRBJ2-7 TRBV6-5 NA TGTGCCAGCAGTTACGGAGGGGCCCCTCACAGCGAGCAGTACTTC CASSYGGAPHSEQYF
TRBD1 TRBJ2-5 TRBV6-6 NA TGTGCCAGCAGTCCACAGGGGGCGCAAGAGACCCAGTACTTC CASSPQGAQETQYF
TRBD2 TRBJ2-2 TRBV28 NA TGTGCCAGCAGCTCTTATCGCAGCGGGAGGGGAAAACCCGGGGAGCTGTTTTTT CASSSYRSGRGKPGELFF
NA TRBJ2-7 TRBV2 NA TGTGCCAGCAAAGTGAGGGCGGGGCCGGGTGAGCAGTACTTC CASKVRAGPGEQYF
NA TRBJ2-7 TRBV20-1 NA TGCAGTGCAGCGACCGGGTTTCGGCAGTACTTC CSAATGFRQYF
TRBD2 TRBJ2-7 TRBV19 once TGTGCCAGTAGTATAGGTGGGCTAGCGGGAGCCGAGCAGTACTTC CASSIGGLAGAEQYF
NA TRBJ1-4 TRBV11-2 NA TGTGCCAGCAGCCGTCCGGGGGCAACTAATGAAAAACTGTTTTTT CASSRPGATNEKLFF